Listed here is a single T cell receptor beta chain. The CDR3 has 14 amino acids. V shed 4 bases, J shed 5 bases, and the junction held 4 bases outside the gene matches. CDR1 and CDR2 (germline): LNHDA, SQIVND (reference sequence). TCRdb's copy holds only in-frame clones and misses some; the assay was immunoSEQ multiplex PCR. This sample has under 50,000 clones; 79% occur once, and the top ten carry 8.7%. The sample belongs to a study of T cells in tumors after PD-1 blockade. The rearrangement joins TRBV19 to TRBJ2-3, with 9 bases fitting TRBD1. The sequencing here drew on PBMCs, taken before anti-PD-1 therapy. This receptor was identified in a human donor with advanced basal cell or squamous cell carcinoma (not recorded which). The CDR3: CASSTRTGEDTQYF. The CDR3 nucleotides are TGTGCCAGTAGTACCAGGACAGGGGAAGATACGCAGTATTTT.